The source of this T cell receptor beta chain is a study of blood T cell repertoires in COVID-19. Study details: COVID-19 samples from acute and convalescent phases originated in the United States, Italy and Spain. PBMCs, B-cell-depleted T cells, or T cells were the source of the cDNA or gDNA that made up the material.

In the study's own analysis: Reference gene primer amplification in the assay estimated nucleated cell counts. TCRdb's table, derived via immunoSEQ multiplex PCR, lists solely in-frame clones and lacks some. V, J and clone size derive from that table, while D and trimming were established from the DNA sequence. The data show about 220,000 clones, more than 65% seen once. CDR3 size: 13 residues. V shed 6 bases and J shed 0 bases, with 9 bases lying between them. The specimen was peripheral blood. The source of this sequence is a woman older than 75 with acute or convalescent COVID-19. V is TRBV12-3 or TRBV12-4 and J is TRBJ2-7, with a tentative D call TRBD2 (6 bases). The CDR3 is CASSAGGSYEQYF. In DNA, the CDR3 is TGTGCCAGCAGCGCCGGGGGCTCCTACGAGCAGTACTTC.